One TCR beta chain is described in this entry. Its specificity is not known. This CDR3 is also generated by other DNA sequences in the sample. This record comes from a study of cytomegalovirus exposure and HLA in healthy donors. Looking at the study overall: Assignment to the Caucasian-associated ancestry cluster applied to 81% of the approximately 370 genotyped donors. Whole-study findings and limits: What a later analysis reportedly showed was that an Asian-associated ancestry cluster had fewer N-insertions than the approximately 700-donor mean. Reports indicate that TCR beta sequences accurately predicted the HLA-A and HLA-B alleles of most subjects. A later analysis found TCR association rates differed by HLA locus, highest for DRB1 and lowest for HLA-C.

The study ran its PCR with 60 Vbeta and 13 Jbeta primers. Clones were read by immunoSEQ multiplex PCR, and TCRdb kept only the in-frame ones, dropping some. The sample includes approximately 100,000 clones, about 74% of them seen just once. CDR1 is MNHNS, CDR2 SASEGT, per germline. The length of the CDR3 is 14 residues. The germline V and J ends were trimmed by 3 bases and 5 bases, with 13 bases remaining between them. This chain joins TRBV6-1 and TRBJ1-1; a weak D match, TRBD1 (6 bases). Sequenced: PBMCs. This receptor was obtained from a male donor in good health and CMV-seronegative. The CDR3 DNA reads TGTGCCAGCAGTGAGAGGGGAAGGGGGACTGAAGCTTTCTTT. It specifies CASSERGRGTEAFF.